Listed below are T cell receptor beta chains from one sample, sequenced in a study of T cell responses to AZD1222 COVID-19 vaccine. Method: immunoSEQ multiplex PCR; TCRdb's copy keeps in-frame clones and lacks some. The data contain 85,000 to 120,000 clones, almost 85% of them singletons. The sample was peripheral blood, taken on day 0 of AZD1222 vaccination. Receptors originate from an adult in good health. Each CDR3 is given with its conserved first and last residue. The order of the fields is V gene, D gene, clone size, J gene, CDR3 DNA, CDR3 protein. The D gene is left open where the match is weak. A row's size may be missing; if present it is once, few, many or a size class.

TRBV2	.	.	TRBJ1-5	TGTGCCAGCAGTGACTTTCTTGGGGATCAGCCCCAGCATTTT	CASSDFLGDQPQHF
TRBV19	TRBD2	.	TRBJ2-5	TGTGCCAGTAGTCTGACTAGCGGGTCCTCGCAAAGAGAGACCCAGTACTTC	CASSLTSGSSQRETQYF
TRBV20-1	.	.	TRBJ2-1	TGCAGTGCTATCTTCGGGGCCCAGCAGTTCTTC	CSAIFGAQQFF
TRBV29-1	.	.	TRBJ2-1	TGCAGCGTTGCGTACAGCTCCTACAATGAGCAGTTCTTC	CSVAYSSYNEQFF
TRBV10-1	.	.	TRBJ2-1	TGCGCCAGCAGTGAGTCGGGGGGAAGGAATGAGCAGTTCTTC	CASSESGGRNEQFF
TRBV9	.	.	TRBJ1-1	TGTGCCAGCAGCCCACAGGGTCGGCTGAACACTGAAGCTTTCTTT	CASSPQGRLNTEAFF
TRBV21-1	.	.	TRBJ1-1	TGTGCCAGCCGGAAGTTCGGGTTGAGGGACACTGAAGCTTTCTTT	CASRKFGLRDTEAFF
TRBV10-2	TRBD1	.	TRBJ1-2	TGCGCCAGCACAGATCTAGGTGGACAGGCCCGGGGCTACACCTTC	CASTDLGGQARGYTF
TRBV24-1	.	medium-sized	TRBJ1-3	TGTGCCACCAGTGATGGCAGGGCATCTGGAAACACCATATATTTT	CATSDGRASGNTIYF
TRBV28	.	few	TRBJ1-3	TGTGCCAGCACCCACAGCTCTGGAAACACCATATATTTT	CASTHSSGNTIYF
TRBV7-9	.	.	TRBJ1-6	TGTGCCGTAGGGGACGGGAGCTCCTATAATTCACCCCTCCACTTT	CAVGDGSSYNSPLHF
TRBV27	TRBD2	.	TRBJ2-5	TGTGCCAGCATTGGGGGGGAGGGTTACCAAGAGACCCAGTACTTC	CASIGGEGYQETQYF
TRBV11-3	TRBD1	.	TRBJ1-4	TGTGCCAGCAGTAGTAGGGGGCCGTCTAATGAAAAACTGTTTTTT	CASSSRGPSNEKLFF
TRBV5-1	.	.	TRBJ1-1	TGCGCCAGCAAGCTTGCAGGGGTAGAAACTGAAGCTTTCTTT	CASKLAGVETEAFF
TRBV12-3/TRBV12-4	.	.	TRBJ1-3	TGTGCCAGCAGTCCCAGCGGAGGAAACACCATATATTTT	CASSPSGGNTIYF
TRBV7-3	.	.	TRBJ2-1	TGTGCCAGCAGCTCGGGACTCCTCCACATCTTC	CASSSGLLHIF
TRBV3-1/TRBV3-2	.	.	TRBJ2-6	TGTGCCAGCAGCCCGTCCGGGGGGGCCAACGTCCTGACTTTC	CASSPSGGANVLTF
TRBV19	TRBD1	.	TRBJ2-7	TGTGCCAGTAGTATAGGTCAGGGGGCCGCGCAGTACTTC	CASSIGQGAAQYF
TRBV12-5	.	.	TRBJ2-7	TGTGCTAGTGGTCCCCCTGCGGGGCGGCAGTACTTC	CASGPPAGRQYF
TRBV15	.	.	TRBJ2-1	TGTGCCACCAGCAGCAGACGGGGGGCATACAATGAGCAGTTCTTC	CATSSRRGAYNEQFF
TRBV11-2	.	once	TRBJ2-1	TGTGCCAGCAGCTTAGGTTTCAGAGAGGTATACAATGAGCAGTTCTTC	CASSLGFREVYNEQFF
TRBV9	TRBD2	once	TRBJ2-7	TGTGCCAGCAGCATTGGGACTAGCAACGAGCAGTACTTC	CASSIGTSNEQYF
TRBV12-3/TRBV12-4	.	once	TRBJ1-2	TGTGCCAGCAGCCTAGGCAGGGAGGGAGGCTACACCTTC	CASSLGREGGYTF
TRBV28	.	.	TRBJ1-2	TGTGCCAGCAGTTTAGAACAGGCGGAGGGTAGCCTCACCTTC	CASSLEQAEGSLTF
TRBV28	.	few	TRBJ1-2	TGTGCCAGCAGTCCGACGGACAGCTACTATGGCTACACCTTC	CASSPTDSYYGYTF
TRBV14	TRBD1	.	TRBJ1-6	TGTGCCAGCAGCCGACCGGGACAGGGTTTTCCCCTCCACTTT	CASSRPGQGFPLHF
TRBV4-3	.	.	TRBJ2-7	TGCGCCAGCAGCCAAGAGGGCGGGACCCCTAAGGAGCAGTACTTC	CASSQEGGTPKEQYF